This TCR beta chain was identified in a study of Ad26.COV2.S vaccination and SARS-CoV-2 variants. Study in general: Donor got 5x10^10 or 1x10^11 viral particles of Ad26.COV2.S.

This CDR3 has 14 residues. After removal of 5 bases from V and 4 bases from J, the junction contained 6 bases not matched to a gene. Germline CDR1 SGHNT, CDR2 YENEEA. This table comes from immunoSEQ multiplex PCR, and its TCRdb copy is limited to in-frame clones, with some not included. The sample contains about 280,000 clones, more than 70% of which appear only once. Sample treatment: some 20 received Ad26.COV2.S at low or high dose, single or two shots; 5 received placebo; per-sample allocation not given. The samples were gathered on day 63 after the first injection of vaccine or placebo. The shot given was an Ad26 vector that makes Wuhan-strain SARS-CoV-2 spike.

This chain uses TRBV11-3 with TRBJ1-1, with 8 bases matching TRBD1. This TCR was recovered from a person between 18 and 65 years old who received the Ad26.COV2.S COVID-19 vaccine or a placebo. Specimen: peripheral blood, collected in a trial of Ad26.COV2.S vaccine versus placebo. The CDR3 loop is CASSRTGGVTEAFF. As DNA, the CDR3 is TGTGCCAGCAGCCGAACAGGGGGTGTCACTGAAGCTTTCTTT.